This passage covers 24 T cell receptor beta chains from one sample sequenced in a study of cytomegalovirus exposure and HLA in healthy donors. The PCR made use of 60 Vbeta and 13 Jbeta primers. Using immunoSEQ multiplex PCR, the repertoire was profiled, and TCRdb retains in-frame clones only, with some absent. The profile shows more than 120,000 clones, 80% of them singletons. The sequenced sample was PBMCs. These receptors were obtained from a woman in her twenties or thirties in good health and CMV-seronegative.

This chain joins TRBV5-1 and TRBJ2-2; D gene ambiguous. The CDR3 sequence is 14 residues long. With 1 base removed from V and 0 bases from J, the gap between germline ends came to 4 bases. Looked up from germline, CDR1 is SGHRS and CDR2 is YFSETQ. Here the CDR3 reads CASSLTANTGELFF. The CDR3 DNA follows: TGCGCCAGCAGCTTGACAGCGAACACCGGGGAGCTGTTTTTT.

V and J are TRBV6-4 and TRBJ2-1; TRBD2 matches 12 bases. The CDR3 is 15 amino acids. V gave up 6 bases and J gave up 5 bases; unmatched junction bases: 5. The germline V gene encodes CDR1 MRHNA and CDR2 SNTAGT. The CDR3 region has the DNA TGTGCCAGCAGCGAACTAGCGGGAGGAAACAATGAGCAGTTCTTC. This gives the protein CASSELAGGNNEQFF.

To note about this clone: Germline is not matched at one junction end, which may reflect a read error. V gene TRBV7-9 combines with J gene TRBJ2-1; D may be TRBD1 (5 bases). The CDR3 has 13 residues. Germline V gene lookup returns CDR1 SEHNR and CDR2 FQNEAQ (reference sequence). The CDR3 coding sequence is TGTTCCAGCAGCTACAGGTATGAGGTTGAGCAGTTCTTC. Its translation is CSSSYRYEVEQFF.

The chain links TRBV9 to TRBJ2-2; TRBD2 agrees at 9 bases. V shed 0 bases and J 0 bases; nucleotides not matched to a gene: 6. The CDR3 extends over 18 amino acids. Germline lookup yields CDR1 SGDLS and CDR2 YYNGEE. The CDR3 region is CASSVAPAGGSNTGELFF. The CDR3 DNA is TGTGCCAGCAGCGTAGCTCCAGCGGGGGGCTCGAACACCGGGGAGCTGTTTTTT.

The V and J genes are TRBV7-3 and TRBJ2-7, with a weak D call TRBD2 (5 bases). Germline assignment: CDR1 SGHTA and CDR2 FQGTGA. V lost 2 bases to trimming and J lost 0 bases, with 11 bases between them. CDR3 length: 15 residues. CDR3 in amino acids: CASSLRGISSYEQYF. As DNA, the CDR3 is TGTGCCAGCAGCTTACGAGGGATTAGCTCCTACGAGCAGTACTTC.

This clone was observed once. The rearrangement uses TRBV9 and TRBJ2-5; D remains unclear. With 1 base removed from V and 3 bases from J, the gap between germline ends came to 22 bases. This CDR3 comprises 18 residues. Per the germline V gene, CDR1 is SGDLS and CDR2 is YYNGEE. CDR3 loop: CASSVRSSLVLAEETQYF. In DNA, the CDR3 is TGTGCCAGCAGCGTAAGGTCTTCCCTAGTTTTAGCCGAAGAGACCCAGTACTTC.

Ten or more counts support this clone. This chain uses TRBV13 with TRBJ1-5; a weak D match, TRBD1 (6 bases). Germline V gives CDR1 PRHDT, CDR2 FYEKMQ (reference sequence). Trimming cost V 3 bases and J 2 bases, with 11 bases left between them. The CDR3 runs 15 residues. CDR3 coding DNA: TGTGCCAGCAGCTTGAGTGGGGGCGGCAATCAGCCCCAGCATTTT. It specifies CASSLSGGGNQPQHF.

This clone was detected only once. The J gene is TRBJ1-2, the V gene TRBV6-4, with D hard to call. CDR3 length equals 13 residues. Germline V gene data show CDR1 as MRHNA and CDR2 as SNTAGT. Trimming took off 6 bases at V and 4 bases at J, with 12 bases between the two ends. CDR3 loop: CASRSGEGYGYTF. The CDR3 DNA reads TGTGCCAGCAGATCCGGGGAGGGCTATGGCTACACCTTC.

This chain joins TRBV14 and TRBJ2-1; TRBD1 might be the D (5 bases). Germline CDR1 reads SGHDN; CDR2 reads FVKESK. V lost 2 bases and J 1 base, leaving 6 bases between the germline ends. The CDR3 has 14 amino acids. The CDR3 is CASSQRGSYNEQFF. CDR3 nucleotide sequence: TGTGCCAGCAGCCAAAGGGGTTCCTACAATGAGCAGTTCTTC.

The chain has TRBV6-6 and TRBJ2-7, with D possibly matching TRBD1 (6 bases). The CDR3 extends over 14 amino acids. Germline CDR1 reads MNHNY; CDR2 reads SVGAGI (reference sequence). V was shortened by 2 bases and J by 0 bases, with 8 bases between the two germline ends. CDR3 nucleotide sequence: TGTGCCAGCAGTTACGCGACAGGCTCCTACGAGCAGTACTTC. Residues: CASSYATGSYEQYF.

The rearrangement joins TRBV5-1 to TRBJ2-2; a possible D gene is TRBD1 (6 bases). The CDR3 loop spans 14 amino acids. Trimming took off 1 base at V and 4 bases at J, with 8 bases between the two ends. Germline assignment: CDR1 SGHRS and CDR2 YFSETQ. The CDR3: CASSLSQGTGELFF. The CDR3 coding sequence is TGCGCCAGCAGCTTGTCACAGGGCACCGGGGAGCTGTTTTTT.

The chain recombines TRBV28 with TRBJ2-1, with D unresolved. This CDR3 has 12 amino acids. The V end was cut by 8 bases, the J end by 6 bases, with 11 bases between. Germline loops: CDR1 MDHEN, CDR2 SYDVKM. This chain's CDR3 is CASGLTGNEQFF. The CDR3 DNA reads as TGTGCCAGCGGCCTAACGGGCAATGAGCAGTTCTTC.

This chain links TRBV7-8 with TRBJ2-3; D perhaps matches TRBD1 (5 bases). The CDR3 runs to 13 residues. Germline loops: CDR1 SGHVS, CDR2 FQNEAQ. Trimming cost V 3 bases and J 3 bases, with 7 bases left between them. CDR3 DNA sequence: TGTGCCAGCAGCTTGGGGCGTACAGATACGCAGTATTTT. As protein: CASSLGRTDTQYF.

Points on this clone: The junction and the germline gene differ at one end; a read error may be behind it. The CDR3 bases are TGTGTCAGCAGCTGGGGGACTCTGGCAGGGGGTTATGAGACCCAGTACTTC. It specifies CVSSWGTLAGGYETQYF. The rearrangement uses TRBV5-6 and TRBJ2-5, with D possibly matching TRBD1 (7 bases). The CDR3 runs to 17 residues. Germline CDR1 and CDR2: SGHDT and YYEEEE.

The table lists this clone with a few counts. The V gene is TRBV2, the J gene TRBJ2-2; D is uncertain. The ends were cut back, 7 bases at V and 6 bases at J, with 12 bases in the middle. The CDR3 has 13 residues. Germline CDR1 and CDR2: SNHLY and FYNNEI. Written as DNA, the CDR3 is TGTGCCAGCACAGGTTTTGGGCCCGGGGAGCTGTTTTTT. Translating gives CASTGFGPGELFF.

CDR3 sequence reads: CASSQEERVGYTF. For the CDR3, the DNA is TGCGCCAGCAGCCAAGAGGAACGGGTTGGCTACACCTTC. This chain uses TRBV4-1 with TRBJ1-2, with D unresolved. The CDR3 has 13 amino acids. Germline CDR1 MGHRA, CDR2 YSYEKL. V gave up 0 bases and J gave up 7 bases, with 9 bases separating them.

The chain uses TRBV2 and TRBJ1-2; D perhaps matches TRBD1 (6 bases). Germline CDR1 SNHLY, CDR2 FYNNEI. V was trimmed by 5 bases and J by 9 bases, leaving 22 bases between them. The CDR3 is 15 amino acids. The CDR3 region has the DNA TGTGCCAGCAGTCCACAGGGATCCTCCCCGGGGAGCTACACCTTC. Protein sequence: CASSPQGSSPGSYTF.

This sequence joins TRBV4-1 and TRBJ2-7; 13 bases map to TRBD2. The CDR3 extends over 19 amino acids. The ends lost 1 base at V and 1 base at J; junction bases unmatched: 10. The V gene's germline CDR1 is MGHRA and CDR2 YSYEKL. The CDR3 coding sequence is TGCGCCAGCAGCCAAGTAGGTGGACTAGCGGGGGCCCGATCCTACGAGCAGTACTTC. The encoded protein is CASSQVGGLAGARSYEQYF.

This chain connects TRBV5-1 to TRBJ2-1; TRBD2 agrees at 12 bases. V shed 4 bases, J shed 7 bases, and the junction held 3 bases outside the gene matches. Germline V lookup: CDR1 SGHRS, CDR2 YFSETQ. This CDR3 region has 14 residues. CDR3 sequence reads: CASSVLAGGNEQFF. CDR3 in DNA: TGCGCCAGCAGCGTCCTAGCGGGAGGGAATGAGCAGTTCTTC.

The chain couples TRBV30 to TRBJ2-2; TRBD2 agrees at 13 bases. The CDR3 sequence is 16 residues long. J lost 4 bases, V lost 0 bases, and 2 bases had no gene match. Per the germline V gene, CDR1 is GTSNPN and CDR2 is SVGIG (reference sequence). CDR3 DNA sequence: TGTGCCTGGAGTGTACTAGCGGGAGGGCTCACCGGGGAGCTGTTTTTT. This sequence encodes CAWSVLAGGLTGELFF.

CDR3: CASSVQREADTQYF. CDR3 DNA sequence: TGTGCCAGCAGTGTCCAGCGGGAGGCAGATACGCAGTATTTT. V is TRBV6-4 and J is TRBJ2-3; 9 bases agree with TRBD2. V lost 4 bases, J lost 4 bases, and 3 bases stayed unmatched. This CDR3 comprises 14 residues. Germline V gives CDR1 MRHNA, CDR2 SNTAGT.

The CDR3 DNA reads as TGTGCCAGCTCACCAACTTTTACTAGCGGGAAATCCTACGAGCAGTACTTC. Amino acid sequence: CASSPTFTSGKSYEQYF. The chain is built from TRBV18 and TRBJ2-7, with TRBD2 matching over 10 bases. Germline V gives CDR1 KGHSH, CDR2 LQKENI. Trimming at V came to 2 bases and at J to 1 base, leaving 8 bases not matched to a gene. The CDR3 extends over 17 amino acids.

J is TRBJ2-2 and V is TRBV19; D unclear. Looked up from germline, CDR1 is LNHDA and CDR2 is SQIVND (reference sequence). CDR3 length equals 13 residues. The V end was cut by 3 bases, the J end by 6 bases, with 8 bases between. CDR3 protein: CASSIPYPGELFF. As DNA, the CDR3 is TGTGCCAGTAGTATCCCGTATCCCGGGGAGCTGTTTTTT.

The chain employs TRBV30 and TRBJ2-4; 16 bases line up with TRBD2. Germline assignment: CDR1 GTSNPN and CDR2 SVGIG (reference sequence). V shed 3 bases and J 2 bases; nucleotides not matched to a gene: 4. There are 17 residues in the CDR3. The CDR3 DNA is TGTGCCTGGAGCCGGGGACTAGCGGGGGGGACCAAAAACATTCAGTACTTC. Residues: CAWSRGLAGGTKNIQYF.